What follows are 13 T cell receptor beta chains derived from one specimen sequenced in a study of blood T cell repertoires in COVID-19. The data were produced by immunoSEQ multiplex PCR, yet TCRdb's version contains in-frame clones alone and is incomplete. The sample has more than 300,000 clones, about 82% seen once. The sample taken for sequencing was peripheral blood. The receptor source for this set is a woman between 50 and 59 years old with acute or convalescent COVID-19.

V is TRBV6-6 and J is TRBJ1-6; D gene unclear. The germline V gene has CDR1 MNHNY and CDR2 SVGAGI (reference sequence). The V and J ends lost 2 bases and 5 bases respectively, with 10 bases between them. The CDR3 is made up of 15 amino acids. The CDR3 is CASSYASQNNSPLHF. The CDR3 bases are TGTGCCAGCAGTTACGCCTCCCAGAATAATTCACCCCTCCACTTT.

Only one count was recorded for this clone. The V gene is TRBV6-5, the J gene TRBJ2-3; no firm D call. Germline V CDR1 and CDR2: MNHEY, SVGAGI. V was cut by 4 bases and J by 2 bases, with 7 bases left in between. The CDR3 contains 13 residues. This CDR3 reads CASSSLSTDTQYF. The DNA for the CDR3 is TGTGCCAGCAGTTCACTGTCCACAGATACGCAGTATTTT.

The chain recombines TRBV28 with TRBJ2-7, with 8 bases that match TRBD2. There are 14 residues in the CDR3. The V segment lost 6 bases and the J segment 4 bases; nucleotides outside the gene matches: 8. The germline CDR1 and CDR2 sequences are MDHEN and SYDVKM. The CDR3 DNA follows: TGTGCCAGCAGCCAACTAGCGGAGGGATACGAGCAGTACTTC. Residues: CASSQLAEGYEQYF.

This chain links TRBV19 with TRBJ2-4; D remains ambiguous. The germline V and J ends were trimmed by 3 bases and 6 bases, with 9 bases remaining between them. This CDR3 is built from 13 residues. CDR1 and CDR2 (germline): LNHDA, SQIVND (reference sequence). The CDR3 is CASSILQTNIQYF. In DNA, the CDR3 is TGTGCCAGTAGTATCTTACAGACAAACATTCAGTACTTC.

The gene calls are TRBV28 and TRBJ1-5, with D possibly being TRBD1 (6 bases). The V gene lost 5 bases and the J gene lost 6 bases, with 14 bases spanning the gap. The germline CDR1 and CDR2 sequences are MDHEN and SYDVKM. CDR3 length equals 14 residues. CDR3 sequence reads: CASSITGKGQPQHF. CDR3 bases: TGTGCCAGCAGTATTACAGGGAAGGGTCAGCCCCAGCATTTT.

V gene TRBV2 combines with J gene TRBJ1-2; TRBD1 matches 9 bases. The CDR3 covers 16 residues. CDR1 is SNHLY, CDR2 FYNNEI, per germline. Losses at the gene ends were 4 bases for V and 4 bases for J; bases not matched to a gene: 10. The CDR3 loop is CASSGETGGILYGYTF. In nucleotides, the CDR3 is TGTGCCAGCAGTGGGGAGACAGGGGGAATCCTCTATGGCTACACCTTC. Full variable domain (outside the CDR3, taken from reference TRBV2 and TRBJ1-2): EPEVTQTPSHQVTQMGQEVILRCVPISNHLYFYWYRQILGQKVEFLVSFYNNEISEKSEIFDDQFSVERPDGSNFTLKIRSTKLEDSAMYFCASSGETGGILYGYTFGSGTRLTVV.

V is TRBV4-2 and J is TRBJ1-1; D possibly corresponds to TRBD1 (5 bases). The CDR3 consists of 15 residues. V was cut by 1 base and J by 4 bases, with 13 bases left in between. Germline V gives CDR1 LGHNA, CDR2 YNFKEQ. The CDR3 coding sequence is TGTGCCAGCAGCCAAGGGGGCCAAGGGTCCACTGAAGCTTTCTTT. Encoded protein: CASSQGGQGSTEAFF.

V gene TRBV7-3 combines with J gene TRBJ2-3; TRBD2 agrees at 7 bases. The CDR3 covers 16 residues. V shed 0 bases, J shed 4 bases, and the junction held 7 bases outside the gene matches. Looked up from germline, CDR1 is SGHTA and CDR2 is FQGTGA. CDR3 loop: CASSLTLAGRSDTQYF. CDR3 coding DNA: TGTGCCAGCAGCTTAACTTTGGCCGGGAGGTCAGATACGCAGTATTTT.

The J gene is TRBJ2-7, the V gene TRBV7-2; perhaps TRBD1 as D (5 bases). The CDR3 is 14 amino acids. V was cut by 1 base and J by 7 bases, with 14 bases left in between. Per germline, CDR1 SGHTA and CDR2 FQGNSA. The CDR3 region has the DNA TGTGCCAGCAGCTTAGGGGCAGGGAAGAGAGAGCAGTACTTC. Translation gives CASSLGAGKREQYF.

The genes are TRBV13 and TRBJ1-6, with 7 bases identical to TRBD1. This CDR3 comprises 15 residues. Germline CDR1 and CDR2: PRHDT and FYEKMQ (reference sequence). The V gene end was trimmed by 2 bases and the J gene end by 7 bases; junction bases not matched to a gene: 5. CDR3 coding DNA: TGTGCCAGCAGCTTACCGGACAGGCTAAATTCACCCCTCCACTTT. Encoded protein: CASSLPDRLNSPLHF.

The DNA of the CDR3 is TGCGCCAGCAGCAGAACAGGGGAAGCTGGAAACACCATATATTTT. It translates to CASSRTGEAGNTIYF. The gene calls are TRBV4-1 and TRBJ1-3; TRBD1 agrees at 7 bases. CDR1 is MGHRA and CDR2 is YSYEKL in the germline V gene. CDR3 length: 15 residues. The ends lost 5 bases at V and 2 bases at J; junction bases unmatched: 6.

The V gene is TRBV5-1, the J gene TRBJ2-5; D is perhaps TRBD1 (6 bases). The CDR3 covers 15 residues. V was shortened by 1 base and J by 3 bases, with 13 bases between the two germline ends. Germline loops: CDR1 SGHRS, CDR2 YFSETQ. The CDR3 coding sequence is TGCGCCAGCAGCTTGACGGGCAGGGGAGAAGAGACCCAGTACTTC. Encoded protein: CASSLTGRGEETQYF.

The rearrangement links TRBV11-2 to TRBJ2-7, with 8 bases lining up with TRBD1. The junction had 1 base not matched to a gene; V was cut back by 1 base and J by 2 bases. Germline values: CDR1 SGHAT, CDR2 FQNNGV. The CDR3 totals 14 residues. The DNA of the CDR3 is TGTGCCAGCAGCTTAGGGACAGGGCCCTACGAGCAGTACTTC. It is translated as CASSLGTGPYEQYF.